The clone carrying this T cell receptor beta chain was detected ten times or more. The antigen remains unidentified. In TCRdb, the 5' RACE reads were re-called with MiXCR into one record per CDR3 protein. The table shows some 440,000 distinct CDR3 sequences, with approximately 23% occurring only once. In germline, CDR1 is MNHEY, CDR2 SMNVEV (reference sequence). This CDR3 contains 16 residues. V dropped 7 bases and J dropped 2 bases, with 21 bases sitting between them. These data are taken from a study of T-cell memory formation after mild COVID-19. Study-wide background: Most TCR clusters belonged to a single donor.

Study-level findings and limits: Contracting CD4+ clones were located mainly in CM and EM, and CD8+ clones in EMRA. Proof of SARS-CoV-2 specificity was absent for the second-wave clones that crested on day 37. Balance between CD4 and CD8 was seen in clones contracting day 15 to 85, and a CD4+ lean was seen in later expanders.

Sequences were obtained from PBMCs or a T cell subset sorted from them (not recorded which). The source is an adult woman who had mild COVID-19 (a few samples of this study predate the infection). Cell type and time point are not known. This chain joins TRBV27 and TRBJ2-7; D is undetermined. The CDR3 sequence: CASKLYTRSLPYEQYF. CDR3 nucleotides: TGTGCCAGCAAGCTGTATACCAGGAGCCTCCCCTACGAGCAGTACTTC.